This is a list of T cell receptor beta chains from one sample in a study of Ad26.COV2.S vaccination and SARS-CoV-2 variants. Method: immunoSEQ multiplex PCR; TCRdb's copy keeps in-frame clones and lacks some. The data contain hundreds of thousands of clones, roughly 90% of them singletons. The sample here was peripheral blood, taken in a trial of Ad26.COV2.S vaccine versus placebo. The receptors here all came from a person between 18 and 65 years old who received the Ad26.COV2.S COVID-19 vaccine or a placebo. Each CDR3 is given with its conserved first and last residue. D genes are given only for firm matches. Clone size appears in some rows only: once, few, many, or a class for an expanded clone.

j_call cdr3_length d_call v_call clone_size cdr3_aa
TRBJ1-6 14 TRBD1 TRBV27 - CASSEDRANSPLHF
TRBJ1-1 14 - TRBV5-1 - CASSTDRQDLEAFF
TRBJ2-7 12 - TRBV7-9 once CASESGSYEQYF
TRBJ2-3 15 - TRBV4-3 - CASSSGGGGTDTQYF
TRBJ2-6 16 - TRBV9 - CASSVGTSSGANVLTF
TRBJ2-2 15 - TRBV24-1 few CATSRETTNTGELFF
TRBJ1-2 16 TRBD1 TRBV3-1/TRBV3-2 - CASSHLAGGGNYGYTF
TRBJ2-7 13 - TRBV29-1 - CSVQDSISYEQYF
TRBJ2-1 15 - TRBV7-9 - CASSIGQIYYNEQFF
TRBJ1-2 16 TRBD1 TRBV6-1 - CASSEDQGTGNYGYTF
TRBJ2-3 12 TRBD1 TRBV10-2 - CASKDRDYTQYF
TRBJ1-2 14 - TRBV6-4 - CASTVSTANYGYTF
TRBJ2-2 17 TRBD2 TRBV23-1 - CASSQPSLAGCTGELFF
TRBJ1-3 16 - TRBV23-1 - CASPSREGSSGNTIYF
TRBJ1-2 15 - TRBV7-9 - CASSLSEGTNYGYTF
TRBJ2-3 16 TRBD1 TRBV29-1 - CSVSRDRGGVTDTQYF
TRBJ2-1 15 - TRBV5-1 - CASSSTVSSYNEQFF
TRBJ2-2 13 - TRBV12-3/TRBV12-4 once CASSLASTGELFF
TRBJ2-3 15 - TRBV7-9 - CASSPVGDRTDTQYF
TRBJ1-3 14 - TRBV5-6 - CASSSGLFRNTIYF
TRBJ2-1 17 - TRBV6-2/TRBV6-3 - CASSYTLYPGRNNEQFF
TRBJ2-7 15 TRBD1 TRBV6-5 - CASSYLSGTGYEQYF
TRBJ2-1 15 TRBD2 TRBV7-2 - CASSLLAGGPNEQFF
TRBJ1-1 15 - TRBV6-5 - CASSYSRSMNTEAFF
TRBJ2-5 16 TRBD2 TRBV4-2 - CASSRLTSGEAETQYF
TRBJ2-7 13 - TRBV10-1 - CASSPRPTYEQYF
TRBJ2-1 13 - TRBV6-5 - CALGQLLYNEQFF
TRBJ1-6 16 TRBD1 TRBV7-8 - CASSLDTGTGNSPLHF
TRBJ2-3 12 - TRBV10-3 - CAISDVVGVQYF
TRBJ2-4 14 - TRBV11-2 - CASSRSGVGNIQYF
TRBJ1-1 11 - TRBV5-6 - CASSPGVKAFF
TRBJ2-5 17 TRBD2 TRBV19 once CASSSQTSGSREETQYF
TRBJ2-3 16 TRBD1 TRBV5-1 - CASSLGAPDRGDTQYF
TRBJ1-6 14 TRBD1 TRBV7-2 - CASSLVETGTPLHF
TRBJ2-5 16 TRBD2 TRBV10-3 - CASQEGAGREGETQYF
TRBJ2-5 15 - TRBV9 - CASSVLPRATETQYF
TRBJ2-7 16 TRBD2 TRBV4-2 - CASSQGAGLAAYEQYF
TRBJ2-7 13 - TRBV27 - CASSLRWGWEQYF
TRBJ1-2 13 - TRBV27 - CASSYPPSEGYTF
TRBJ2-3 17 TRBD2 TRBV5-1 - CASSSSGGYVGTDTQYF
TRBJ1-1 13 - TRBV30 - CAWRPGYTTEAFF
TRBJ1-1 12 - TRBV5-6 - CASSLMSGEAFF
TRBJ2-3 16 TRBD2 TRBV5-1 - CASSWTTSGGADTQYF
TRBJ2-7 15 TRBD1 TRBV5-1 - CASSLGDRDDYEQYF
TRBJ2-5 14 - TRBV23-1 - CASSQHRVGETQYF
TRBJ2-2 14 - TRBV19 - CASRNRGNTGELFF
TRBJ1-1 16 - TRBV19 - CASRSGTLGMNTEAFF
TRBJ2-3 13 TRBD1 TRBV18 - CASTGQGTDTQYF